Sequencing of this TCR beta chain was carried out in a study of vaccination and CD4 T cells after COVID-19. About the research overall: Control cultures received a CEFX pool, an HIV-1 Nef pool, or no peptide.

The CDR3 totals 18 residues. V trimming: 5 bases; J trimming: 1 base; junction bases outside the gene matches: 10. Germline V CDR1 and CDR2: SGHTA, FQGNSA. The Oncomine TCR Beta short-read assay was applied to DNA of cultured CD4+ T cells. MiXCR was run by TCRdb on the PCR reads, yielding one entry per CDR3 protein. The repertoire holds about 16,000 distinct CDR3 sequences, with less than 70% as singletons. Treatment in this sample: approximately 11-day PBMC culture with coronavirus spike peptide pools or control peptides (ViraFEST assay). Remarks on this clonotype: Its antigen is still unknown.

The specimen sequenced was CD4+ T cells from blood, cultured in vitro. The origin of this receptor is a human donor who had recovered from COVID-19. The chain carries TRBV7-2 and TRBJ2-2, with 10 bases matching TRBD2. CDR3 in amino acids: CASSLHPLAGMNTGELFF. The CDR3 DNA is TGTGCCAGCAGCCTCCACCCACTAGCGGGAATGAACACCGGGGAGCTGTTTTTT.